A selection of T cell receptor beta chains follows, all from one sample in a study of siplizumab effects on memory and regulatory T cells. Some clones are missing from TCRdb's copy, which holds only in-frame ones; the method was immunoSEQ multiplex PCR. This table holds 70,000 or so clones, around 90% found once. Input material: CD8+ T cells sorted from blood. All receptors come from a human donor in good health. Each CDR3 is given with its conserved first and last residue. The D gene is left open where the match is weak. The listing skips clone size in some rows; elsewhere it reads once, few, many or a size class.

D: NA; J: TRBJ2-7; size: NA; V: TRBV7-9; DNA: TGTGCCAGCAGCTTAGGGGGGCCAGCCTACGAGCAGTACTTC; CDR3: CASSLGGPAYEQYF
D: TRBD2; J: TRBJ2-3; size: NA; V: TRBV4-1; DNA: TGCGCCAGCAGCCAAGAAAAGCGGGAGTTGACAGATACGCAGTATTTT; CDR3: CASSQEKRELTDTQYF
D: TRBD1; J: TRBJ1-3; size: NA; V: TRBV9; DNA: TGTGCCAGCAGCATCTTCACAGGGGCCGGAAACACCATATATTTT; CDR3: CASSIFTGAGNTIYF
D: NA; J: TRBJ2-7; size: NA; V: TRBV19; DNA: TGTGCCAGTAGTATAGGCAACGGCAACTCCTACGAGCAGTACTTC; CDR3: CASSIGNGNSYEQYF
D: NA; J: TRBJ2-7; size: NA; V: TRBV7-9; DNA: TGTGCCAGCAGCACCCCAGGCTACGAGCAGTACTTC; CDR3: CASSTPGYEQYF
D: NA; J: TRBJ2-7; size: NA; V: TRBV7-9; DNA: TGTGCCAGCAGCAGCCGGGACTCCCCCTACGAGCAGTACTTC; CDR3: CASSSRDSPYEQYF
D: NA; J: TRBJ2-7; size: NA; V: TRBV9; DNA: TGTGCCAGCAGCTTCGCGGGCGGGCCCTACGAGCAGTACTTC; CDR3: CASSFAGGPYEQYF
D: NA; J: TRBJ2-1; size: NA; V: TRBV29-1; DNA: TGCAGCGTTTTGACTTTGTTCGGGAGCTCCTACAATGAGCAGTTCTTC; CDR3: CSVLTLFGSSYNEQFF
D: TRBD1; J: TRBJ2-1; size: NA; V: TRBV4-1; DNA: TGCGCCAGCAGCCAAGGTCAGGGGGACTACAATGAGCAGTTCTTC; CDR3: CASSQGQGDYNEQFF
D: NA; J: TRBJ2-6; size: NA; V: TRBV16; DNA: TGTGCCAGCAGCCCTTTGGTCTCTGGGGCCAACGTCCTGACTTTC; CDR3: CASSPLVSGANVLTF
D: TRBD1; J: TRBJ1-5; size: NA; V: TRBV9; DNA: TGTGCCAGCAGCCAGGGACAGGGGGCTGGGCAGCCCCAGCATTTT; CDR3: CASSQGQGAGQPQHF
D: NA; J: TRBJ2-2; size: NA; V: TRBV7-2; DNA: TGTGCCAGCAGCTTAGCAGGAGGCGGGGAGCTGTTTTTT; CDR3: CASSLAGGGELFF
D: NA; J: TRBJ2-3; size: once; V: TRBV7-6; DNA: TGTGCCAGCAGCTTAGATGGGGCAGATACGCAGTATTTT; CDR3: CASSLDGADTQYF
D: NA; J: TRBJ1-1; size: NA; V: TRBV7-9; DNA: TGTGCCAGCAGCACCCGGGAGGGGGCTTTCTTT; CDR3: CASSTREGAFF
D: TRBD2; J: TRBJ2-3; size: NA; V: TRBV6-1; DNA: TGTGCCAGCAGTGAAGGTTCCAGGGTGGTAGCGGGAAAAGATACGCAGTATTTT; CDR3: CASSEGSRVVAGKDTQYF
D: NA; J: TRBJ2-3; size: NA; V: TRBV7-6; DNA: TGTGCCAGTACCCCTCTGAGCACCTACACAGATACGCAGTATTTT; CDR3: CASTPLSTYTDTQYF
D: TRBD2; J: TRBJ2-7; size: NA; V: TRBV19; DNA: TGTGCCAGTAGTCCCGGACTAGCGGGAGGGGAGCAGTACTTC; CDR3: CASSPGLAGGEQYF
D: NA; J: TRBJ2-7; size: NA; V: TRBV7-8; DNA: TGTGCCAGCAGCTCCAACCCTTCAGGAGATTACTACGAGCAGTACTTC; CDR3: CASSSNPSGDYYEQYF